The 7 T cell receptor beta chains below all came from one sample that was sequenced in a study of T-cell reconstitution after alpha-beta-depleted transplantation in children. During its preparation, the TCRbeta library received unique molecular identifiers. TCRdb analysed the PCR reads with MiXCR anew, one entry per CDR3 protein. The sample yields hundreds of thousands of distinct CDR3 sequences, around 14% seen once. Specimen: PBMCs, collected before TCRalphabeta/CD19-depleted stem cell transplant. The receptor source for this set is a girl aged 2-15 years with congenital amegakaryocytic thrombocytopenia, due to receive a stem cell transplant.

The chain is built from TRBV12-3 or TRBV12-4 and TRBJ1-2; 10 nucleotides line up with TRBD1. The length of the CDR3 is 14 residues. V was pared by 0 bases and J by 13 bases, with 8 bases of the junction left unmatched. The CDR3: CASSLANRDRGGTF. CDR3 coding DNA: TGTGCCAGCAGTTTAGCTAACCGGGACAGGGGTGGCACCTTC.

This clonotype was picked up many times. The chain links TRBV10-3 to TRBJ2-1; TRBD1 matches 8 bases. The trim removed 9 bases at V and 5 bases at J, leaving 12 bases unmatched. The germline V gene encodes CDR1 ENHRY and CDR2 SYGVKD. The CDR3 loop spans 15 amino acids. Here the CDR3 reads CAISPARGPDNEQFF. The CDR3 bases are TGTGCCATATCCCCGGCCAGGGGGCCCGACAATGAGCAGTTCTTC.

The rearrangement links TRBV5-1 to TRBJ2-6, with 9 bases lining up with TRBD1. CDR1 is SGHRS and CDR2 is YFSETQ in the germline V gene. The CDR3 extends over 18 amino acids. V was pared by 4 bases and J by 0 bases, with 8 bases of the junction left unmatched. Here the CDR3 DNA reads TGCGCCAGCAGCCGCTCCGGGACAGGGAACTCTGGGGCCAACGTCCTGACTTTC. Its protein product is CASSRSGTGNSGANVLTF.

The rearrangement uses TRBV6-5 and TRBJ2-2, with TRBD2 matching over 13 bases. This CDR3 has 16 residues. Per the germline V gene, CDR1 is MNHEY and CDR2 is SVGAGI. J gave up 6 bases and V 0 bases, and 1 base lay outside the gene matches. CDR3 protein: CASSYSTSGRSGELFF. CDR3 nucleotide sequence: TGTGCCAGCAGTTACTCGACTAGCGGGAGGTCCGGGGAGCTGTTTTTT.

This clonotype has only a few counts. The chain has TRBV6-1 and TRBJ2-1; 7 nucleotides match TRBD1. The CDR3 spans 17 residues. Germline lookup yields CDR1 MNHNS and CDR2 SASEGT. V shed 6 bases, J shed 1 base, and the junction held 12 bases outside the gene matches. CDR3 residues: CASSELRDSASYNEQFF. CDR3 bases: TGTGCCAGCAGCGAACTCAGGGACAGCGCGTCCTACAATGAGCAGTTCTTC.

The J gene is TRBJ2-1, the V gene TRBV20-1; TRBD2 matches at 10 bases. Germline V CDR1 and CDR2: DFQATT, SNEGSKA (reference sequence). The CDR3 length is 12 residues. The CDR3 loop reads CAMEREGREQFF. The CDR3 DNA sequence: TGCGCCATGGAGCGGGAGGGCCGTGAGCAGTTCTTC.

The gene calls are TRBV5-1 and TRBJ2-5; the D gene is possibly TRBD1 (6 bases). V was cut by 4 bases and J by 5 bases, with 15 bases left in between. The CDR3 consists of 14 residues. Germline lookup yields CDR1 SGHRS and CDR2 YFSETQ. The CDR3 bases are TGCGCCAGCAGCAATCGACAGGTGGGGGAGACCCAGTACTTC. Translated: CASSNRQVGETQYF.